This T cell receptor (beta chain) was retrieved from a study of metastatic and nonmetastatic thyroid tumors. Study at large: Repertoires of blood and of tissue (tumor or nodule) from malignant and benign thyroid patients were compared.

Ahead of thyroid surgery, no patient had received treatment of any kind. TCRdb re-called the PCR reads via MiXCR. The sample includes 1,900 or so clones, approximately 10% seen only once; the top ten take 35% to 50%. In its sample, this clone was seen many times. The sample contains more than one DNA sequence encoding this CDR3. CDR1 is LGHDT and CDR2 is YNNKEL in the germline V gene (reference sequence). The CDR3 is made up of 14 amino acids. Trimming cost V 6 bases and J 1 base; bases outside gene matches: 3. Sequences were obtained from tumor tissue. The TCR was taken from a female donor with papillary thyroid cancer or a benign thyroid nodule (not recorded which). Some clones in this sample may be carry-over from other donors' samples. The chain joins TRBV3-1 to TRBJ1-3; 7 nucleotides line up with TRBD1. CDR3 nucleotide sequence: TGTGCCAGCAGGGGGACAGATTCTGGAAACACCATATATTTT. Encoded protein: CASRGTDSGNTIYF.